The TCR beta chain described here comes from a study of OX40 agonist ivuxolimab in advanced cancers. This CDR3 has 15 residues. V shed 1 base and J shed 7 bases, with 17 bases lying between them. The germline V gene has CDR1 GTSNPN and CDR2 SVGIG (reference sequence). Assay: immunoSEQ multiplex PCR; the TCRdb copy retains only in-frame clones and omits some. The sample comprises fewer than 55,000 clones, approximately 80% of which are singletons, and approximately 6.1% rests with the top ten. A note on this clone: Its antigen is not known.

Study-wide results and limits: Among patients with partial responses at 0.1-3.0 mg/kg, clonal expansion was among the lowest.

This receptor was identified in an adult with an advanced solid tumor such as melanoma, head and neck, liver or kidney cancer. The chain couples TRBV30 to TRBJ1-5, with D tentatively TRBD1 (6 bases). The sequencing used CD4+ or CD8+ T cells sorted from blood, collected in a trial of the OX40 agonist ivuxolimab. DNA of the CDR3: TGTGCCTGGAGTGGGGGGGGGCCCGGGGGACAGCCCCAGCATTTT. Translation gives CAWSGGGPGGQPQHF.